This T cell receptor (beta chain) appears in the sequencing data of a study of T cell repertoires in cytomegalovirus infection. A remark on this clonotype: The antigen is unknown.

General study points: The ex vivo response was dominated by HLA-C-restricted CMV-specific TCR beta clonotypes.

TCRdb re-analysed the reads in MiXCR, keeping a single row per CDR3 protein. The sample gives 110,000 or so distinct CDR3 sequences, roughly 31% of which show up once; approximately 41% is in the top ten. The CDR3 spans 16 residues. Trimming removed 6 bases from V and 2 bases from J; junction bases left unmatched: 6. The sequence was collected from a human donor in good health (CMV status not recorded). Some clones in this sample may be carry-over from other donors' samples. V usage is TRBV12-3 or TRBV12-4 and J usage is TRBJ2-2; 10 nucleotides line up with TRBD1. This specimen consisted of CD8+ T cells from cultured PBMCs, obtained from culture after CMV antigen stimulation. DNA for the CDR3: TGTGCCAGCAGCCCTGGACAGGGGGGTAACACCGGGGAGCTGTTTTTT. Its protein product is CASSPGQGGNTGELFF.